The 29 T cell receptor beta chains given below trace back to one sample, sequenced in a study of Graves' ophthalmopathy and Graves' hyperthyroidism. RNA transcripts yielded amplified TCR beta CDR3 regions. RT-PCR was first run with HTBI primers, then multiplex PCR in a second round. TCRdb redid the calling of the multiplex PCR reads with MiXCR, one entry per CDR3 protein. The data contain about 240,000 distinct CDR3 sequences, 45% to 55% of them singletons. The sample was peripheral blood. These TCRs come from an adult man with Graves' ophthalmopathy.

V usage is TRBV7-3 and J usage is TRBJ1-1, with D unclear. The germline CDR1 and CDR2 sequences are SGHTA and FQGTGA. The CDR3 has 15 residues. V was shortened by 1 base and J by 1 base, with 10 bases between the two germline ends. The CDR3 DNA reads as TGTGCCAGCAGCTTAATTATGACGGAGAACACTGAAGCTTTCTTT. It is translated as CASSLIMTENTEAFF.

The J gene is TRBJ2-5, the V gene TRBV7-2, with 7 bases matching TRBD2. The ends lost 5 bases at V and 3 bases at J; junction bases unmatched: 18. CDR1 is SGHTA and CDR2 is FQGNSA in the germline V gene. This CDR3 is 18 amino acids long. The CDR3 region is CASSPIGRTRGEKETQYF. DNA for the CDR3: TGTGCCAGCAGCCCCATCGGGAGGACTCGAGGGGAAAAAGAGACCCAGTACTTC. Complete variable domain (other parts from reference TRBV7-2 and TRBJ2-5): GAGVSQSPSNKVTEKGKDVELRCDPISGHTALYWYRQSLGQGLEFLIYFQGNSAPDKSGLPSDRFSAERTGGSVSTLTIQRTQQEDSAVYLCASSPIGRTRGEKETQYFGPGTRLLVL.

This clonotype has only a few counts. The chain has TRBV7-9 and TRBJ2-7, with TRBD1 identical over 7 bases. This CDR3 has 14 amino acids. V lost 5 bases, J lost 1 base, and 5 bases stayed unmatched. Germline lookup yields CDR1 SEHNR and CDR2 FQNEAQ (reference sequence). The CDR3 DNA reads as TGTGCCAGCAGCGCGAAGGGACAGTCCTACGAGCAGTACTTC. This sequence encodes CASSAKGQSYEQYF.

Regarding this clonotype: This may be a read error, as it is one base from a much larger clone. The CDR3 DNA is TGTGCCATCAGGCGGGGCAGAGACACCGGGGAGCTGTTTTTT. It translates to CAIRRGRDTGELFF. The gene calls are TRBV10-3 and TRBJ2-2; D is possibly TRBD2 (6 bases). The V and J ends lost 6 bases and 3 bases respectively, with 11 bases between them. The CDR3 covers 14 residues. Germline V gives CDR1 ENHRY, CDR2 SYGVKD.

This clonotype was detected only a few times. The J gene is TRBJ2-6, the V gene TRBV12-3 or TRBV12-4, with a possible D match to TRBD1 (5 bases). The CDR3 length is 15 residues. The germline V and J ends were trimmed by 5 bases and 4 bases, with 12 bases remaining between them. CDR3 in DNA: TGTGCCAGCAGTCCCAGGGTCCCCGGGGCCAACGTCCTGACTTTC. Translated, it gives CASSPRVPGANVLTF.

The V call is TRBV19, the J call TRBJ1-5; D not certain. This CDR3 is built from 15 residues. Trimming left V 5 bases short and J 2 bases short, with 13 bases between. From germline, CDR1 is LNHDA and CDR2 SQIVND (reference sequence). The CDR3: CASSRTPEGNQPQHF. In DNA form, the CDR3 reads TGTGCCAGTAGTCGGACTCCGGAGGGCAATCAGCCCCAGCATTTT.

The chain links TRBV13 to TRBJ2-5; 9 nucleotides line up with TRBD1. There are 15 residues in the CDR3. CDR1 is PRHDT and CDR2 is FYEKMQ in the germline V gene (reference sequence). After removal of 5 bases from V and 4 bases from J, the junction contained 8 bases not matched to a gene. The DNA of the CDR3 is TGTGCCAGCAGCCCAATGGACAGGGGCGGAGAGACCCAGTACTTC. It yields the protein CASSPMDRGGETQYF.

This clonotype was detected a few times. The chain has TRBV15 and TRBJ1-1; D remains unclear. The CDR3 has 12 amino acids. Germline V CDR1 and CDR2: LNHNV, YYDKDF (reference sequence). V was pared by 5 bases and J by 2 bases, with 6 bases between. CDR3 sequence: CATSHRNTEAFF. The CDR3 DNA reads as TGTGCCACCAGCCACAGAAACACTGAAGCTTTCTTT.

The chain recombines TRBV7-2 with TRBJ2-2; 9 nucleotides align to TRBD1. This CDR3 spans 16 amino acids. The V segment lost 6 bases and the J segment 7 bases; nucleotides outside the gene matches: 12. CDR1 and CDR2 (germline): SGHTA, FQGNSA. The CDR3 loop is CASSPTTGGAFGELFF. CDR3 DNA: TGTGCCAGCAGTCCTACCACAGGGGGCGCGTTCGGGGAGCTGTTTTTT.

The chain links TRBV29-1 to TRBJ1-2; 10 bases fit TRBD1. Germline CDR1 SQVTM, CDR2 ANQGSEA. CDR3 length equals 13 residues. V gave up 3 bases and J gave up 6 bases; unmatched junction bases: 4. Written as DNA, the CDR3 is TGCAGCGTTGACGAGACAGGGGGCAATGGCTACACCTTC. It yields the protein CSVDETGGNGYTF.

This sequence joins TRBV13 and TRBJ1-2, with D possibly being TRBD1 (5 bases). V was cut by 5 bases and J by 8 bases, with 18 bases left in between. Germline V gene lookup returns CDR1 PRHDT and CDR2 FYEKMQ (reference sequence). The CDR3 has 14 residues. CDR3: CASSLDSYNGGYTF. DNA for the CDR3: TGTGCCAGCAGCCTCGACAGCTACAATGGAGGCTACACCTTC.

The V gene is TRBV7-2, the J gene TRBJ1-1; 8 bases match TRBD1. Germline values: CDR1 SGHTA, CDR2 FQGNSA. This CDR3 spans 12 amino acids. Trimming removed 5 bases from V and 8 bases from J; junction bases left unmatched: 4. The CDR3 region is CASSTRTGEAFF. CDR3 nucleotides: TGTGCCAGCAGCACGCGGACAGGGGAAGCTTTCTTT.

This chain uses TRBV7-4 with TRBJ2-6; no reliable D call. The germline V and J ends were trimmed by 5 bases and 4 bases, with 21 bases remaining between them. The CDR3 runs 18 residues. Germline-derived CDR1 and CDR2 are SGHVT and SQSDAQ. CDR3 loop: CASSARGPTAGGANVLTF. DNA of the CDR3: TGTGCCAGCAGCGCCAGAGGACCAACGGCTGGAGGGGCCAACGTCCTGACTTTC.

The rearrangement uses TRBV12-3 or TRBV12-4 and TRBJ2-2, with TRBD2 matching over 7 bases. With V trimmed by 7 bases and J by 4 bases, 9 bases remained unmatched. The CDR3 loop spans 15 amino acids. The CDR3 loop reads CASTNPERGTGELFF. The CDR3 DNA reads as TGTGCCAGCACCAACCCCGAGCGGGGCACCGGGGAGCTGTTTTTT.

The chain carries TRBV5-1 and TRBJ2-5; TRBD2 is a possible D gene (6 bases). This CDR3 has 12 residues. The germline V and J ends were trimmed by 5 bases and 7 bases, with 12 bases remaining between them. The germline gives CDR1 SGHRS, CDR2 YFSETQ. CDR3 region: CASRQEEGTQYF. The CDR3, as DNA: TGCGCCAGCAGGCAAGAGGAGGGGACCCAGTACTTC.

DNA for the CDR3: TGCAGCGTTGGACAGGGTGGTGGCTACACCTTC. It specifies CSVGQGGGYTF. This chain links TRBV29-1 with TRBJ1-2, with 7 nucleotides matching TRBD1. The germline V gene has CDR1 SQVTM and CDR2 ANQGSEA. The V and J ends lost 4 bases and 7 bases, in that order; junction bases with no gene match: 3. This CDR3 has 11 residues.

This clonotype came up once. CDR3 region: CATGTGDGYTF. In DNA form, the CDR3 reads TGTGCCACCGGGACAGGGGACGGCTACACCTTC. The chain is built from TRBV24-1 and TRBJ1-2; TRBD1 matches 10 bases. CDR3 length: 11 residues. J was trimmed by 8 bases and V by 9 bases; bases with no gene match: 2. Per germline, CDR1 KGHDR and CDR2 SFDVKD.

The chain joins TRBV11-2 to TRBJ2-1; no definite D call. CDR1 SGHAT and CDR2 FQNNGV come from the germline V gene. Trimming took off 5 bases at V and 8 bases at J, with 10 bases between the two ends. CDR3 length: 12 amino acids. The CDR3 DNA reads as TGTGCCAGCAGCCTCCAAAGGTATGAGCAGTTCTTC. This sequence encodes CASSLQRYEQFF.

The table lists this clonotype with a few counts. V gene TRBV19 combines with J gene TRBJ1-5; D is undetermined. In germline, CDR1 is LNHDA, CDR2 SQIVND (reference sequence). The CDR3 has 14 amino acids. The germline V and J ends were trimmed by 6 bases and 1 base, with 10 bases remaining between them. The CDR3 DNA reads as TGTGCCAGTAGCGGCGAGCGGAGCAATCAGCCCCAGCATTTT. This gives the protein CASSGERSNQPQHF.

Only one count was recorded for this clonotype. This rearrangement joins TRBV7-9 to TRBJ2-5; D not resolved. This CDR3 has 11 amino acids. V lost 8 bases and J 6 bases, leaving 10 bases between the germline ends. Germline-derived CDR1 and CDR2 are SEHNR and FQNEAQ (reference sequence). CDR3 nucleotide sequence: TGTGCCAGCTTTTCTGGAAAGACCCAGTACTTC. This gives the protein CASFSGKTQYF. Using reference TRBV7-9 and TRBJ2-5 for the parts outside the CDR3, the full variable domain is DTGVSQNPRHKITKRGQNVTFRCDPISEHNRLYWYRQTLGQGPEFLTYFQNEAQLEKSRLLSDRFSAERPKGSFSTLEIQRTEQGDSAMYLCASFSGKTQYFGPGTRLLVL.

This chain connects TRBV9 to TRBJ2-7, with D possibly matching TRBD1 (6 bases). Trimming removed 4 bases from V and 6 bases from J, with 17 bases in between. The CDR3 covers 14 residues. Germline V gene data show CDR1 as SGDLS and CDR2 as YYNGEE. Here the CDR3 DNA reads TGTGCCAGCAGCTCCCAAATACAGGGTGGCGAGCAGTACTTC. Translated: CASSSQIQGGEQYF.

Comments on this clonotype: At one end, the junction sequence differs from germline, possibly due to a read error. This chain connects TRBV19 to TRBJ1-1, with 7 nucleotides matching TRBD1. This CDR3 is built from 16 residues. Germline V gives CDR1 LNHDA, CDR2 SQIVND (reference sequence). The CDR3 bases are TGTGCCAGTAAGGCGCGTTCAGGGGGTATGAACACTGAAGCCTTCTTT. It is translated as CASKARSGGMNTEAFF.

This clonotype was recorded at least ten times. The chain is built from TRBV25-1 and TRBJ2-5; TRBD2 might be the D (5 bases). The V end lost 3 bases, the J end lost 1 base, and 12 bases lay between the germline ends. The CDR3 has 15 residues. The germline V gene encodes CDR1 MGHDK and CDR2 SYGVNS. Here the CDR3 DNA reads TGTGCCAGCAGTGATCGAGGGCCAGCCCAAGAGACCCAGTACTTC. Translation gives CASSDRGPAQETQYF. Using reference TRBV25-1 and TRBJ2-5 for the parts outside the CDR3, the full variable domain is EADIYQTPRYLVIGTGKKITLECSQTMGHDKMYWYQQDPGMELHLIHYSYGVNSTEKGDLSSESTVSRIRTEHFPLTLESARPSHTSQYLCASSDRGPAQETQYFGPGTRLLVL.

This clonotype was counted many times. The chain couples TRBV19 to TRBJ1-6, with a possible D match to TRBD1 (5 bases). Germline V gene lookup returns CDR1 LNHDA and CDR2 SQIVND (reference sequence). V lost 3 bases and J 7 bases, leaving 13 bases between the germline ends. CDR3 length equals 15 residues. CDR3 in amino acids: CASSIVRETNSPLHF. DNA for the CDR3: TGTGCCAGTAGTATCGTCAGGGAGACGAATTCACCCCTCCACTTT.

This clonotype was recorded only once. The chain recombines TRBV2 with TRBJ1-3, with D hard to call. The V gene lost 6 bases and the J gene lost 0 bases, with 9 bases spanning the gap. Germline V gene sequence: CDR1 SNHLY, CDR2 FYNNEI. The CDR3 sequence is 14 residues long. CDR3 coding DNA: TGTGCCAGCAGAGCCACGGCCTCTGGAAACACCATATATTTT. This encodes CASRATASGNTIYF.

This clonotype was picked up many times. V usage is TRBV10-2 and J usage is TRBJ2-5, with D possibly being TRBD1 or TRBD2 (6 bases each). This CDR3 is built from 13 residues. V was shortened by 4 bases and J by 9 bases, with 15 bases between the two germline ends. CDR1 is WSHSY and CDR2 is SAAADI in the germline V gene. The DNA of the CDR3 is TGCGCCAGCAGTGGGGGGGCAGGGAGAGCCCAGTACTTC. Protein sequence: CASSGGAGRAQYF.

This clonotype was found a few times. V usage is TRBV5-1 and J usage is TRBJ1-2; tentatively, D is TRBD1 (5 bases). V lost 7 bases and J 7 bases, leaving 14 bases between the germline ends. This CDR3 contains 12 residues. Germline lookup yields CDR1 SGHRS and CDR2 YFSETQ. In nucleotides, the CDR3 is TGCGCCAGCTTCTCAGGGTTCAGTGGCTACACCTTC. Protein sequence: CASFSGFSGYTF.

This chain joins TRBV10-3 and TRBJ2-7, with a tentative D call TRBD2 (6 bases). The CDR3 runs 11 residues. Germline V gene sequence: CDR1 ENHRY, CDR2 SYGVKD. V was trimmed by 6 bases and J by 9 bases, leaving 12 bases between them. CDR3 region: CAIRGEDTQYF. CDR3 DNA: TGTGCCATCAGGGGGGAGGATACGCAGTACTTC.

The rearrangement joins TRBV29-1 to TRBJ2-7; a weak D match, TRBD1 (5 bases). The CDR3 is made up of 13 amino acids. V dropped 5 bases and J dropped 6 bases, with 17 bases sitting between them. CDR1 and CDR2 from the germline V gene are SQVTM and ANQGSEA. Written as DNA, the CDR3 is TGCAGCGTTCAAAATCCACAGGCCCGCGAGCAGTACTTC. Translated: CSVQNPQAREQYF.